Reported below is one T cell receptor beta chain. The CDR3 extends over 13 amino acids. J lost 4 bases, V lost 6 bases, and 4 bases had no gene match. Germline V CDR1 and CDR2: SGHTA, FQGNSA. This sample is part of a study of CD8 T cells in Susac syndrome. An amount of RNA that ranged from roughly 0.5 to 1 ug was reverse transcribed with random hexamers. Multiplex immunoSEQ PCR targeted 54 Vbeta and 13 Jbeta TCR beta segments. TCRdb processed the immunoSEQ multiplex PCR reads anew with MiXCR; each CDR3 protein has one entry. The sample lists about 240,000 distinct CDR3 sequences, 90% to 96% occurring once.

The material sequenced was CD4+ T cells from PBMCs. This TCR derives from a human donor with Susac syndrome. V and J are TRBV7-2 and TRBJ2-3; 7 bases are shared with TRBD2. The CDR3 region is CASRRAGADTQYF. The CDR3 bases are TGTGCCAGCAGGAGGGCGGGAGCAGATACGCAGTATTTT.